This paragraph reports one T cell receptor beta chain. The target antigen is unknown. A much larger clonotype is one base distant, so this may be a read error. The data derive from a study of prognosis after radiotherapy for stage I lung cancer. Across the study: Several patients presented with squamous cell carcinoma, roughly 13 with adenocarcinoma. Overall study findings and caveats: Tumor specificity of the expanded TCR clones was not determined. Patients with distant metastases had lower Shannon entropy after stereotactic body radiation therapy.

Blood was drawn (approximately 6.5 milliliters of peripheral blood) at each of two time points. TCR beta CDR3 was amplified from genomic DNA by two-round multiplex PCR. Primers specific to each TRBV and TRBJ gene drove first-round PCR. Using its own MiXCR run on the multiplex PCR reads, TCRdb lists one record per CDR3 protein. Of more than 25,000 distinct CDR3 sequences listed, 32% are singletons. After removal of 0 bases from V and 1 base from J, the junction contained 7 bases not matched to a gene. Germline V gives CDR1 MNHEY, CDR2 SVGEGT. The CDR3 runs 17 residues. The rearrangement joins TRBV6-2 or TRBV6-3 to TRBJ2-5, with 8 nucleotides matching TRBD1. The sequencing used PBMCs, collected before or after stereotactic body radiation therapy (not recorded which). This sequence originates from a donor over 45 with non-small cell lung cancer. The CDR3 spells CASSYSSGTGSQETQYF. DNA of the CDR3: TGTGCCAGCAGTTACTCCTCCGGGACAGGAAGCCAAGAGACCCAGTACTTC.